A selection of T cell receptor beta chains follows, all from one sample in a study of T cell responses to AZD1222 COVID-19 vaccine. Method: immunoSEQ multiplex PCR; TCRdb's copy keeps in-frame clones and lacks some. The sample has 120,000 to 150,000 clones, around 89% seen once. This specimen was peripheral blood, taken on day 0 of AZD1222 vaccination. These receptors were obtained from an adult in good health. Each CDR3 is given with its conserved first and last residue.

J gene	V gene	CDR3 protein
TRBJ2-7	TRBV19	CASSDPGQGVREQYF
TRBJ2-5	TRBV3-1/TRBV3-2	CASSQFRAGRQGSHQETQYF
TRBJ2-7	TRBV7-9	CASKPSGRGNYEQYF
TRBJ1-2	TRBV9	CASSADRSYGYTF
TRBJ1-2	TRBV24-1	CATSATATGGDYGYTF
TRBJ2-3	TRBV6-2/TRBV6-3	CASSWSGTPSTDTQYF
TRBJ1-2	TRBV5-1	CASSLLQRDYGYTF
TRBJ1-1	TRBV29-1	CSGGEGSTEAFF
TRBJ2-2	TRBV5-1	CASSPLTSGRGGELFF
TRBJ2-7	TRBV4-3	CASSQDLVGGPGEQYF
TRBJ2-7	TRBV4-2	CASSHGLTYEQYF
TRBJ1-1	TRBV7-9	CASSLINTEAFF
TRBJ1-1	TRBV7-8	CASSHPRDMNWVEAFF
TRBJ1-6	TRBV7-9	CASSPDVGSPLHF
TRBJ1-5	TRBV28	CASRVLGSQPQHF
TRBJ2-1	TRBV4-1	CASSQPAGGINEQFF
TRBJ1-2	TRBV9	CASSVVDREGGYTF
TRBJ2-7	TRBV7-8	CASSPGTRLRDEQYF
TRBJ2-1	TRBV11-3	CASSLGPSGPYNEQFF
TRBJ1-1	TRBV19	CATVGNTEAFF
TRBJ2-1	TRBV9	CASSVGGAAPGEQFF
TRBJ2-3	TRBV2	CASRQDTDTQYF
TRBJ2-6	TRBV27	CASSLFTGWRFSGANVLTF
TRBJ2-7	TRBV12-3/TRBV12-4	CASSLGGSYGQYF
TRBJ1-1	TRBV7-9	CASRDTGRTTEAFF
TRBJ1-2	TRBV28	CASSLQGLYYGYTF
TRBJ1-2	TRBV15	CATSTRDGRRGYTF
TRBJ1-4	TRBV15	CATSRAEQGTNEKLFF
TRBJ2-7	TRBV6-1	CASSLPTRLVEQYF
TRBJ1-2	TRBV9	CASSVAPAAAGYGYTF
TRBJ1-1	TRBV7-9	CASSPGTVNTEAFF
TRBJ1-1	TRBV3-1/TRBV3-2	CASRLSLSGTANTEAFF
TRBJ2-7	TRBV5-4	CASSLAGTSYEQYF
TRBJ1-1	TRBV21-1	CASSKGKDRNTEAFF
TRBJ1-5	TRBV7-2	CASSLQTVNQPQHF
TRBJ2-7	TRBV6-2/TRBV6-3	CASSYPTSGYSYEQYF
TRBJ2-7	TRBV28	CASHRGLSYEQYF
TRBJ1-2	TRBV15	CATSRPQGVYGYTF
TRBJ1-5	TRBV19	CASSMEGYSNQPQHF
TRBJ1-1	TRBV18	CASSRKTEAFF
TRBJ1-5	TRBV9	CASSVTGIGQPQHF
TRBJ2-7	TRBV6-6	CASSPYGYEQYF
TRBJ2-3	TRBV19	CASSSTGVTQYF
TRBJ2-3	TRBV19	CASSSFRGPLTDTQYF
TRBJ1-2	TRBV6-5	CASSQDRGPNYGYTF
TRBJ2-2	TRBV28	CASSSLAGSGELFF
TRBJ1-5	TRBV28	CASSLLGGGMPQHF
TRBJ1-2	TRBV6-4	CASRVGTGTNYGYTF
TRBJ1-1	TRBV10-3	CATGTPGGVNTEAFF
TRBJ2-1	TRBV6-6	CASSPGTQLGNEQFF
TRBJ1-2	TRBV6-5	CASSYENYGYTF
TRBJ2-7	TRBV30	CAWSGQAGYYEQYF
TRBJ1-6	TRBV3-1/TRBV3-2	CASSQRQGFGNSPLHF
TRBJ1-6	TRBV6-1	CASSEFGGRMTYNSPLHF
TRBJ1-5	TRBV6-1	CASSGKGQGSNQPQHF
TRBJ1-4	TRBV7-2	CASSSLGGWGEKLFF